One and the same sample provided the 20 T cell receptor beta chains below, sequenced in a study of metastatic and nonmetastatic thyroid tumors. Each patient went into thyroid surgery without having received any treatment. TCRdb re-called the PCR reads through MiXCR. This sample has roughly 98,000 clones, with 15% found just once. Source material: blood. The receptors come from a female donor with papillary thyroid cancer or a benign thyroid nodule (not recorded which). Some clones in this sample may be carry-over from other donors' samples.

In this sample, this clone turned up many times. CDR3: CASSLGFRGRTGDTQYF. The CDR3 DNA is TGTGCCAGCAGCTTAGGTTTCCGGGGGCGCACCGGAGATACGCAGTATTTT. The rearrangement links TRBV7-8 to TRBJ2-3; D may correspond to TRBD1 or TRBD2 (6 bases each). V dropped 1 base and J dropped 5 bases, with 19 bases sitting between them. This CDR3 comprises 17 residues. Germline V CDR1 and CDR2: SGHVS, FQNEAQ.

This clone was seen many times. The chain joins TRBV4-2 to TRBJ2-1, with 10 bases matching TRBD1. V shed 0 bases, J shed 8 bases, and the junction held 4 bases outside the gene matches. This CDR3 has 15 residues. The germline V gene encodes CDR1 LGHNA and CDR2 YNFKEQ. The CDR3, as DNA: TGTGCCAGCAGCCAAGATTGGGACAGGGGCTATGAGCAGTTCTTC. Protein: CASSQDWDRGYEQFF.

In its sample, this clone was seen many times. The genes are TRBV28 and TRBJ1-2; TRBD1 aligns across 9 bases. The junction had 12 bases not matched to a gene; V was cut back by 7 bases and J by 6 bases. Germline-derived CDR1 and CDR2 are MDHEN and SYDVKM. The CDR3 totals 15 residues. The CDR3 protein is CASNSHGQGLNGYTF. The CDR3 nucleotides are TGTGCCAGCAATTCTCACGGACAGGGGTTGAATGGCTACACCTTC.

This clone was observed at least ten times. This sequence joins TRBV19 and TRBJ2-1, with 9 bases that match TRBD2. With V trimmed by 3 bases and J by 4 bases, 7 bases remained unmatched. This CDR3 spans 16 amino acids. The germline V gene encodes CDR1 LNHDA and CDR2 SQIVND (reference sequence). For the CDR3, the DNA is TGTGCCAGTAGTATTACGGGACTAGCAGCTTACAATGAGCAGTTCTTC. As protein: CASSITGLAAYNEQFF.

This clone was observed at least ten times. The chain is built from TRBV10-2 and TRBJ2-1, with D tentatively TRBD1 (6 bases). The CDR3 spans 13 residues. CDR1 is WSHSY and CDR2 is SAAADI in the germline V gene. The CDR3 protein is CASRDNSYNEQFF. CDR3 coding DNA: TGCGCAAGCCGGGACAACTCCTACAATGAGCAGTTCTTC.

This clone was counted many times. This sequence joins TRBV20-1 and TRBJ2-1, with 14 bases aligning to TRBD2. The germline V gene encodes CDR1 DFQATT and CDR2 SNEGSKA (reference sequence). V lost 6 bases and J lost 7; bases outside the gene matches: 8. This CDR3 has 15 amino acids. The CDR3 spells CSAEGGLAGVNEQFF. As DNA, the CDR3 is TGCAGTGCCGAGGGGGGACTAGCGGGGGTAAATGAGCAGTTCTTC.

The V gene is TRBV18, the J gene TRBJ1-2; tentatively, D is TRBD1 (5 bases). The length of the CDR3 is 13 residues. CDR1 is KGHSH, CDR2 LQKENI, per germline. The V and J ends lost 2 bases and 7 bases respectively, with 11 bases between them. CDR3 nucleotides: TGTGCCAGCTCACCAGGGGGTACCGGTGGCTACACCTTC. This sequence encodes CASSPGGTGGYTF. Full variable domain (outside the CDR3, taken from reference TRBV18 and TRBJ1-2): NAGVMQNPRHLVRRRGQEARLRCSPMKGHSHVYWYRQLPEEGLKFMVYLQKENIIDESGMPKERFSAEFPKEGPSILRIQQVVRGDSAAYFCASSPGGTGGYTFGSGTRLTVV.

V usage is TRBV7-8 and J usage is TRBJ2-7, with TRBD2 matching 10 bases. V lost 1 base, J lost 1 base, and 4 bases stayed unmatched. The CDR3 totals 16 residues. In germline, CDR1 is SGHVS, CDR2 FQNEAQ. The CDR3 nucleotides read TGTGCCAGCAGCTTAGTGGCTAGCGGGGGTTCCTACGAGCAGTACTTC. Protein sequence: CASSLVASGGSYEQYF.

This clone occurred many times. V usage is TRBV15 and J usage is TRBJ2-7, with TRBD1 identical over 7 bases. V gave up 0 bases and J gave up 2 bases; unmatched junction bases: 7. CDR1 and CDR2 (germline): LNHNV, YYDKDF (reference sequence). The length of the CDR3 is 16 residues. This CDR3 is CATSRDNHRGAYEQYF. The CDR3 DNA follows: TGTGCCACCAGCAGAGATAATCACAGGGGAGCCTACGAGCAGTACTTC. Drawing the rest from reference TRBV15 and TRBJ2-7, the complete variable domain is DAMVIQNPRYQVTQFGKPVTLSCSQTLNHNVMYWYQQKSSQAPKLLFHYYDKDFNNEADTPDNFQSRRPNTSFCFLDIRSPGLGDTAMYLCATSRDNHRGAYEQYFGPGTRLTVT.

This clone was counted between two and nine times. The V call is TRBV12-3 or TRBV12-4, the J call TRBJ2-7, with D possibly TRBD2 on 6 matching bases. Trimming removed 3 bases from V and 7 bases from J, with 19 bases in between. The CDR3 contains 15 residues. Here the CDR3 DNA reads TGTGCCAGCAGTTTTCTGGACTACCAGGTGGGGGAGCAGTACTTC. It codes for CASSFLDYQVGEQYF.

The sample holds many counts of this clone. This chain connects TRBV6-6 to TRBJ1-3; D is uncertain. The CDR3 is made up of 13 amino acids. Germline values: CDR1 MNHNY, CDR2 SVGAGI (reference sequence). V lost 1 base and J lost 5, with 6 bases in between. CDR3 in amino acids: CASSYLGRNTIYF. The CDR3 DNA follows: TGTGCCAGCAGTTACTTGGGCCGAAACACCATATATTTT.

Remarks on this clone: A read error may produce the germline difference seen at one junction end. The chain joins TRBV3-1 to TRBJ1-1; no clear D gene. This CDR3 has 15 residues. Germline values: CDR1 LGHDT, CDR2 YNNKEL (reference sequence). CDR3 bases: TGTGCCAGCAGCCAAGCCCCCACCAGAAACACTGAAGCTCTCTTT. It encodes CASSQAPTRNTEALF.

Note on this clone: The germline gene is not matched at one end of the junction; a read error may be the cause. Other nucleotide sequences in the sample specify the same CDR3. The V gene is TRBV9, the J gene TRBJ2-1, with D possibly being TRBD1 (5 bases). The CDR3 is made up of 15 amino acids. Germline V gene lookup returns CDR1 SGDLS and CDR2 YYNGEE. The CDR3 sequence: CASSDGAGATDEQFF. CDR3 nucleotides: TGCGCCAGCAGCGACGGAGCTGGGGCCACGGATGAGCAGTTCTTC.

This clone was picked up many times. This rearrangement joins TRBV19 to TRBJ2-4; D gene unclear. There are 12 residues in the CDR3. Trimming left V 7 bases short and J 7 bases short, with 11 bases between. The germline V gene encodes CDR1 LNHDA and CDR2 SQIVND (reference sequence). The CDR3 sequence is CASISPSNIQYF. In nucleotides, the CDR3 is TGTGCCAGTATCTCGCCTTCTAACATTCAGTACTTC. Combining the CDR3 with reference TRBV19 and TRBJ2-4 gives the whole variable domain DGGITQSPKYLFRKEGQNVTLSCEQNLNHDAMYWYRQDPGQGLRLIYYSQIVNDFQKGDIAEGYSVSREKKESFPLTVTSAQKNPTAFYLCASISPSNIQYFGAGTRLSVL.

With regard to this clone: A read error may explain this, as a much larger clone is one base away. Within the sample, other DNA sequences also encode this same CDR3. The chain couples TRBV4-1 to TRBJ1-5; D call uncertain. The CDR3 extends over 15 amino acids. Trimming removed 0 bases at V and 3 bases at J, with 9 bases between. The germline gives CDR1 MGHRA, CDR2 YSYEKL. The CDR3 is CASSQDHRDNQPQHF. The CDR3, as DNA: TGCGCCAGCAGCCAAGATCACAGAGACAATCAGCCCCAGCATTTT.

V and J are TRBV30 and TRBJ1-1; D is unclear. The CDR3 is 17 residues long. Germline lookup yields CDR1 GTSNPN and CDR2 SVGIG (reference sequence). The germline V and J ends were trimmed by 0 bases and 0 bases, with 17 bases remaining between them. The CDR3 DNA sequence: TGTGCCTGGAGTGTACAAAGTCTCAGCCCAATGAACACTGAAGCTTTCTTT. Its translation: CAWSVQSLSPMNTEAFF.

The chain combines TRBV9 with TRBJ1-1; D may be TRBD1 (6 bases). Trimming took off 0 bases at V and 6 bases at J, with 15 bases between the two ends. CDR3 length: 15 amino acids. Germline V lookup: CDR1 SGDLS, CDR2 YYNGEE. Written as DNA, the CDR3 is TGTGCCAGCAGCGTAGACCCGGGGGCTAAGTCTGAAGCTTTCTTT. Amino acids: CASSVDPGAKSEAFF.

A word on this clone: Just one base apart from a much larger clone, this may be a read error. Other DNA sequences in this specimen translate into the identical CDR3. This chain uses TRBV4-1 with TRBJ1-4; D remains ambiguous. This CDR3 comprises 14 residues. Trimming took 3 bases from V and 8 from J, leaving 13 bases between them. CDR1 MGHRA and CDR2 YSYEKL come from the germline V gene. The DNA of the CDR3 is TGCGCCAGCAGCCAGGGTGCGACGTACGAAAAACTGTTTTTT. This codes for CASSQGATYEKLFF.

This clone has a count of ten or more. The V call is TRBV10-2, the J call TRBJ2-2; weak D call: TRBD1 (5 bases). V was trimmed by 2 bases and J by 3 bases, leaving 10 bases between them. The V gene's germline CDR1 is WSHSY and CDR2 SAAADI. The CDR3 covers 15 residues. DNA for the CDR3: TGCGCCAGCAGTGAGAAGTGGGGCCACACCGGGGAGCTGTTTTTT. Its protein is CASSEKWGHTGELFF.

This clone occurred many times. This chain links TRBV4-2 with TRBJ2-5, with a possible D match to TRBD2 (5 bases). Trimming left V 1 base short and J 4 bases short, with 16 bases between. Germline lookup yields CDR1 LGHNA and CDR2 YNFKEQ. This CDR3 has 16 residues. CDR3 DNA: TGTGCCAGCAGCCAAGGGTCTCGAGGGAGAGGAGAGACCCAGTACTTC. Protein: CASSQGSRGRGETQYF.